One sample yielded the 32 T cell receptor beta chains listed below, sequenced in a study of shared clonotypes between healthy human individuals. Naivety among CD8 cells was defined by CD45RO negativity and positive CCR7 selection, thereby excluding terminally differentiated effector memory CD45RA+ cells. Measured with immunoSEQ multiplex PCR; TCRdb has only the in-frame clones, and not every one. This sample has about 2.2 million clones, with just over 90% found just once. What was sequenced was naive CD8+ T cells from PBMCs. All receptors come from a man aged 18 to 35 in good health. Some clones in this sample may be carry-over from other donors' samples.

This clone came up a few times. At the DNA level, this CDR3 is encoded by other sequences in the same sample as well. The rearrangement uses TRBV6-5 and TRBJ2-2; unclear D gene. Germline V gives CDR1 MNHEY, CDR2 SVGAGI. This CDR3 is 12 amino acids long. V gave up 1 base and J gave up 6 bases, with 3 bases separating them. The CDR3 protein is CASSYFAGELFF. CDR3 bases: TGTGCCAGCAGTTACTTTGCCGGGGAGCTGTTTTTT.

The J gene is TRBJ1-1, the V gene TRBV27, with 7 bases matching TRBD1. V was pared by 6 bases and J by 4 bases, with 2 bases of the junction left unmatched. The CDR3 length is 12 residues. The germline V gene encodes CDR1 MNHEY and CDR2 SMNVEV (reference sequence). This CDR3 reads CASRRGPTEAFF. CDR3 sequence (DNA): TGTGCCAGCAGGAGGGGGCCCACTGAAGCTTTCTTT.

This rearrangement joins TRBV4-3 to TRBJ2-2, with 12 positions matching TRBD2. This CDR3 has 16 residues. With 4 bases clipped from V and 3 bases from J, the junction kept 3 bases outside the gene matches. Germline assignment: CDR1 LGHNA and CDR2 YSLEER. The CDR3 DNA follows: TGCGCCAGCAGCCCGGGACTAGCGGGCCACACCGGGGAGCTGTTTTTT. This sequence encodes CASSPGLAGHTGELFF.

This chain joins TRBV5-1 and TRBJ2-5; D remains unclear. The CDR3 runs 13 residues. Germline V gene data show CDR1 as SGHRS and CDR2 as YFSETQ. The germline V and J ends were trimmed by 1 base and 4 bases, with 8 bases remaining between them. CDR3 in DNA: TGCGCCAGCAGCTTGTGGGGTAGAGAGACCCAGTACTTC. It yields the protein CASSLWGRETQYF.

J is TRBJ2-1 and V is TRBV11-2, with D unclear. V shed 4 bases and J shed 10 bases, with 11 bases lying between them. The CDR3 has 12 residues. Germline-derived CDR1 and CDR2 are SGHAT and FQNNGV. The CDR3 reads CASSWEGREQFF. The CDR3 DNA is TGTGCCAGCAGCTGGGAAGGAAGGGAGCAGTTCTTC.

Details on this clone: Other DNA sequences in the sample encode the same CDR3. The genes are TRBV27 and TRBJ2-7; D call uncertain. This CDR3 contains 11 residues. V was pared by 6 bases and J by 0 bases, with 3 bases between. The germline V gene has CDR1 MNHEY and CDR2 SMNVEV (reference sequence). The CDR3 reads CASRSSYEQYF. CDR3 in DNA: TGTGCCAGCAGAAGCTCCTACGAGCAGTACTTC.

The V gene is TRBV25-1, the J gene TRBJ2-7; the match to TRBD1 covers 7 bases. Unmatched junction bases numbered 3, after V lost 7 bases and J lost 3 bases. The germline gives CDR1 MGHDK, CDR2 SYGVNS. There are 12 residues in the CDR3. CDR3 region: CASNGDSYEQYF. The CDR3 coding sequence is TGTGCCAGCAACGGGGACAGCTACGAGCAGTACTTC.

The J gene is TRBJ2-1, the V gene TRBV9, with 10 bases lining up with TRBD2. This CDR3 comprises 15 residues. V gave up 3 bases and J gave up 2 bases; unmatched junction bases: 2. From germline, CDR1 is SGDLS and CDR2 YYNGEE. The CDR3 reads CASSALAGAYNEQFF. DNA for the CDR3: TGTGCCAGCAGCGCTCTAGCGGGAGCCTACAATGAGCAGTTCTTC.

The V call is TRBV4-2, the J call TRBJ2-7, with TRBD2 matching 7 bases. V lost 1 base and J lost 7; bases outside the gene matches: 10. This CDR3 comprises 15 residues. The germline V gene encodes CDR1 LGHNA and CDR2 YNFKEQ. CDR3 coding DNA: TGTGCCAGCAGCCAAGGGCCGGGAGCGGGAAGAGAGCAGTACTTC. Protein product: CASSQGPGAGREQYF.

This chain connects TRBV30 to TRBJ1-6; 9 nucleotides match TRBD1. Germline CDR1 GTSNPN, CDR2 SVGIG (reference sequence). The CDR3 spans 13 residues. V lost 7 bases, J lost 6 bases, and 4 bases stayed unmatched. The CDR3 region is CALGDRVNSPLHF. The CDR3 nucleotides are TGTGCCTTGGGGGACAGGGTTAATTCACCCCTCCACTTT.

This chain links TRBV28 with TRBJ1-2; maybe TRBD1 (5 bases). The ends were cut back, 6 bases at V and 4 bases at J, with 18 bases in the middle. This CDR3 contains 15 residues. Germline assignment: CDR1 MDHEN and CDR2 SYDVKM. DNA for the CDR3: TGTGCCAGCAGCCCAACAGGACGCGGATTCTATGGCTACACCTTC. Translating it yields CASSPTGRGFYGYTF.

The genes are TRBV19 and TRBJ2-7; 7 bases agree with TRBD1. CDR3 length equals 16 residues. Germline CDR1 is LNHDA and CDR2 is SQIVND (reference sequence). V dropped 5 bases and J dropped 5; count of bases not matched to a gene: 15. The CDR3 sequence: CASSPTWHEGADEQYF. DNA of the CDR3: TGTGCCAGTAGTCCCACTTGGCATGAGGGGGCCGACGAGCAGTACTTC.

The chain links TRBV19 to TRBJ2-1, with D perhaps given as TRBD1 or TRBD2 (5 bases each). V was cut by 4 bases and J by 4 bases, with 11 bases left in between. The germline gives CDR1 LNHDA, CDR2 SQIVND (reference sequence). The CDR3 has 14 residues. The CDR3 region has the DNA TGTGCCAGTAGTACCTGGGACGGATACAATGAGCAGTTCTTC. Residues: CASSTWDGYNEQFF.

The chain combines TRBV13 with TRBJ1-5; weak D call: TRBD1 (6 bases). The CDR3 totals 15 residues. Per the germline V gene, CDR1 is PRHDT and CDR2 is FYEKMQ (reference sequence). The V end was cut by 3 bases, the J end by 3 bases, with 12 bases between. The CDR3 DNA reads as TGTGCCAGCAGCTTCCGGGGGGACAACAATCAGCCCCAGCATTTT. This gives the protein CASSFRGDNNQPQHF. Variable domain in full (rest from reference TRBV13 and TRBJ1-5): AAGVIQSPRHLIKEKRETATLKCYPIPRHDTVYWYQQGPGQDPQFLISFYEKMQSDKGSIPDRFSAQQFSDYHSELNMSSLELGDSALYFCASSFRGDNNQPQHFGDGTRLSIL.

The CDR3 sequence is CASSRAGVVYEQYF. The CDR3 DNA reads TGTGCCAGCAGCCGAGCGGGAGTGGTATACGAGCAGTACTTC. The chain uses TRBV11-2 and TRBJ2-7; 8 bases align to TRBD2. Losses at the gene ends were 5 bases for V and 4 bases for J; bases not matched to a gene: 7. CDR3 length equals 14 residues. Germline V lookup: CDR1 SGHAT, CDR2 FQNNGV.

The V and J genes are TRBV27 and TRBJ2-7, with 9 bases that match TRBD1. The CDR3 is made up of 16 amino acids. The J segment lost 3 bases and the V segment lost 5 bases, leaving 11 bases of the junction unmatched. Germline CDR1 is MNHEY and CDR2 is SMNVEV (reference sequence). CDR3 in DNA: TGTGCCAGCAGTCTTAGGACCGGGACAGGGCTCTACGAGCAGTACTTC. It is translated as CASSLRTGTGLYEQYF.

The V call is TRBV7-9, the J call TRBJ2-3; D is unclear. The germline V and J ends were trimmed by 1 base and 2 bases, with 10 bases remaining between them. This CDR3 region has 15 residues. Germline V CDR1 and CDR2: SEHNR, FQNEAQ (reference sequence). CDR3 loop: CASSLEGPFTDTQYF. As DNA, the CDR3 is TGTGCCAGCAGCTTAGAGGGTCCTTTCACAGATACGCAGTATTTT.

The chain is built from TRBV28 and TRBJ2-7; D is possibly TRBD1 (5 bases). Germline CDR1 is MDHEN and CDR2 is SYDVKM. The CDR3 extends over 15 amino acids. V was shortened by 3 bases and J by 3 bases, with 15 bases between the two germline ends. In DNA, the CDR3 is TGTGCCAGCAGTTTCTCGAACTGGGGCAGCTACGAGCAGTACTTC. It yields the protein CASSFSNWGSYEQYF. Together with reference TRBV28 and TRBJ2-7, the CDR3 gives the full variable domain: DVKVTQSSRYLVKRTGEKVFLECVQDMDHENMFWYRQDPGLGLRLIYFSYDVKMKEKGDIPEGYSVSREKKERFSLILESASTNQTSMYLCASSFSNWGSYEQYFGPGTRLTVT.

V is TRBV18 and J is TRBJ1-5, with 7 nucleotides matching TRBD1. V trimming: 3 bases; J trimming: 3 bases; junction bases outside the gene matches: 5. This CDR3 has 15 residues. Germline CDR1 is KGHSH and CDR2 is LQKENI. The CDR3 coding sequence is TGTGCCAGCTCACCTGGGACAGCGTACAATCAGCCCCAGCATTTT. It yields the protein CASSPGTAYNQPQHF.

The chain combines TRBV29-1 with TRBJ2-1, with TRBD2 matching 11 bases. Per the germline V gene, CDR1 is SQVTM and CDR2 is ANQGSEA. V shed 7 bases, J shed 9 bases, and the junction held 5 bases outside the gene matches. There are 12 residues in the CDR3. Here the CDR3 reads CSAGTSGPEQFF. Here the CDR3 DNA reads TGCAGCGCCGGGACTAGCGGACCTGAGCAGTTCTTC.

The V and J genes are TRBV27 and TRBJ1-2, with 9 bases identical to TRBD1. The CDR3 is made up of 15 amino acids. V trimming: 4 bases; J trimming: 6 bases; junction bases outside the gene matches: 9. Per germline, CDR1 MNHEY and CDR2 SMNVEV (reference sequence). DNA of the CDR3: TGTGCCAGCAGTTCCTTTAGACAGGGGGGCGATGGCTACACCTTC. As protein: CASSSFRQGGDGYTF.

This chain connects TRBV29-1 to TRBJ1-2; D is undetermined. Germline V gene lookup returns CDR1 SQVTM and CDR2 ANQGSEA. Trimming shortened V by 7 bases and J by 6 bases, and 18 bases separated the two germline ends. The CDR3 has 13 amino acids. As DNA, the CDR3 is TGCAGCGCACACACCTCCGGGATAGATGGCTACACCTTC. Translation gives CSAHTSGIDGYTF.

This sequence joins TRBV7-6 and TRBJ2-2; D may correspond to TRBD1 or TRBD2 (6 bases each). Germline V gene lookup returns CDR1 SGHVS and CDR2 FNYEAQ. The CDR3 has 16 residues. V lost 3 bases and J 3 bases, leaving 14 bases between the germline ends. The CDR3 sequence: CASSLTFRGHTGELFF. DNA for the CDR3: TGTGCCAGCAGCTTGACCTTTCGGGGGCACACCGGGGAGCTGTTTTTT.

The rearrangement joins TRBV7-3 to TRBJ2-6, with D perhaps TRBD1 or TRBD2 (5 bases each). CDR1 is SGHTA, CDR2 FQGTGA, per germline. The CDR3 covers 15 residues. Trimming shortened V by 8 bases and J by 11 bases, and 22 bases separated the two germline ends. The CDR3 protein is CASGNGAFDNDVLTF. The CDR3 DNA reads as TGTGCCAGCGGTAACGGGGCCTTCGATAACGACGTCCTGACTTTC.

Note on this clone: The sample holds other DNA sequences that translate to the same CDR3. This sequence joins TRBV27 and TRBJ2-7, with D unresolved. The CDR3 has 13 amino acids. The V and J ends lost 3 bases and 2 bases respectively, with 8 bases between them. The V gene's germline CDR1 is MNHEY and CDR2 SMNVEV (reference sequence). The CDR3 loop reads CASSFGATYEQYF. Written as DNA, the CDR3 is TGTGCCAGCAGTTTTGGCGCAACCTACGAGCAGTACTTC.

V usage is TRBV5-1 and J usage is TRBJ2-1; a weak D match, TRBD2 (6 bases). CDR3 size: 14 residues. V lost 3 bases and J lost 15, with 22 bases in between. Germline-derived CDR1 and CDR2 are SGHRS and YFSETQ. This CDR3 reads CASSWNRDSRVWFF. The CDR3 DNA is TGCGCCAGCAGCTGGAACCGGGACTCCCGAGTGTGGTTCTTC.

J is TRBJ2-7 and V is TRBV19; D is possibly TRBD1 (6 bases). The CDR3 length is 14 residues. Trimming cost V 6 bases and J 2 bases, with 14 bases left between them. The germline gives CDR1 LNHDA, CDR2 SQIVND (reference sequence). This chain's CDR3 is CASSGQGSPYEQYF. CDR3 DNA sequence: TGTGCCAGTAGCGGTCAGGGGTCGCCCTACGAGCAGTACTTC.

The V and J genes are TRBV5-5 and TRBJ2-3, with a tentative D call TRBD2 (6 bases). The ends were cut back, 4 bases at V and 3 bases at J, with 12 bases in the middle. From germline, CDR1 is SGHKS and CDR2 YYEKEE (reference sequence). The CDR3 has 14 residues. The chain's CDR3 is CASSPTSSTDTQYF. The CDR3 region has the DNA TGTGCCAGCAGCCCGACTAGTTCGACAGATACGCAGTATTTT.

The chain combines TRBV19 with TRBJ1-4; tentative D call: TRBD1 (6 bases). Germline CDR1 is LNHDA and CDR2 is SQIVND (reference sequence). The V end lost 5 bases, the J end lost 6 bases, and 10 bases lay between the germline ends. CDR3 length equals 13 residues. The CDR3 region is CASSWGRDEKLFF. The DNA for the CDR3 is TGTGCCAGTAGTTGGGGGCGCGATGAAAAACTGTTTTTT.

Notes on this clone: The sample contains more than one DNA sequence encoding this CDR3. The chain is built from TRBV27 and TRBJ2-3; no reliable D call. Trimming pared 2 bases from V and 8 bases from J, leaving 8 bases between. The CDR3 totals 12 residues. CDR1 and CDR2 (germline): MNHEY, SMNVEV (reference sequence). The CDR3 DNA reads TGTGCCAGCAGTTTACCCCGAGGTACGCAGTATTTT. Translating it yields CASSLPRGTQYF.

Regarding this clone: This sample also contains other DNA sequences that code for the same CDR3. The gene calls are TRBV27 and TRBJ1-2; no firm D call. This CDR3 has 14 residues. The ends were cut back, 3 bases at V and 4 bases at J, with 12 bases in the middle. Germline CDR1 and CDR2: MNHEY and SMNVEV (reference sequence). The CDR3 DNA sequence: TGTGCCAGCAGTTTGAGCCCCGGGTTCTATGGCTACACCTTC. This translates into CASSLSPGFYGYTF.

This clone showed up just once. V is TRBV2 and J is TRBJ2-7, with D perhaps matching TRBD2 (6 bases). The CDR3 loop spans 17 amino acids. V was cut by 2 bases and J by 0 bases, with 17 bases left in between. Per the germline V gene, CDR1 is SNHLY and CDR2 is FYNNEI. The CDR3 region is CASSELLLAEGSYEQYF. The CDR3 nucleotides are TGTGCCAGCAGTGAATTACTACTCGCGGAGGGCTCCTACGAGCAGTACTTC.